A selection of T cell receptor beta chains follows, all from one sample in a study of T cell responses to AZD1222 COVID-19 vaccine. The assay was immunoSEQ multiplex PCR, and TCRdb's table has in-frame clones only and misses some. The sample has 110,000 to 150,000 clones; approximately 92% are singletons. The sequenced sample was peripheral blood, obtained on day 0 of AZD1222 vaccination. These receptors all stem from an adult in good health. The CDR3 runs from the conserved cysteine through the conserved F or W. D genes are given only for firm matches. Not all rows give a size; the values are once, few, many and, for expanded clones, a class.

J,D,size,V,DNA,CDR3
TRBJ2-2,TRBD2,-,TRBV9,TGTGCCAGCAGCGTTCGGACTAGCCGATCCGGGGAGCTGTTTTTT,CASSVRTSRSGELFF
TRBJ2-1,TRBD2,-,TRBV3-1/TRBV3-2,TGTGCCAGCAGGGCCCCTAGCGGGAGTCTACTAAGGGACTACAATGAGCAGTTCTTC,CASRAPSGSLLRDYNEQFF
TRBJ1-4,-,-,TRBV5-1,TGCGCCAGCACAAACCGGACGGGCGAAAAACTGTTTTTT,CASTNRTGEKLFF
TRBJ1-2,-,once,TRBV5-6,TGTGCCAGCAGCTTTGGTTGGCAGGGCCATGGCTACACCTTC,CASSFGWQGHGYTF
TRBJ1-1,-,-,TRBV7-2,TGTGCCAGCAGCTTAGTCGGCGTCAACACTGAAGCTTTCTTT,CASSLVGVNTEAFF
TRBJ1-3,-,once,TRBV19,TGTGCCAGTACGAGCTTCTCTGGAAACACCATATATTTT,CASTSFSGNTIYF
TRBJ2-2,TRBD1,-,TRBV27,TGTGCCAGCCAGATGACAGGGGGTATCGGGGAGCTGTTTTTT,CASQMTGGIGELFF
TRBJ2-2,-,-,TRBV6-5,TGTGCCAGCAGCCGCGTAGCTCCGAACACCGGGGAGCTGTTTTTT,CASSRVAPNTGELFF
TRBJ2-2,-,-,TRBV12-5,TGTGCTAGTGGTTTGGGAACGGACACCGGGGAGCTGTTTTTT,CASGLGTDTGELFF
TRBJ2-1,-,-,TRBV14,TGTGCCAGCAGCCAAGAAGTCTCGCTAGTCCGCAATGAGCAGTTCTTC,CASSQEVSLVRNEQFF
TRBJ2-7,-,-,TRBV27,TGTGCCAGCAGTTTATACGGGGTGGCCTCCGACGAGCAGTACTTC,CASSLYGVASDEQYF
TRBJ1-2,TRBD1,once,TRBV5-4,TGTGCCAGCAGCTCGGCTGGGACAGGCACCCTTCAGAGCTACACCTTC,CASSSAGTGTLQSYTF
TRBJ1-5,TRBD1,-,TRBV7-6,TGTGCCAGCAGCGGCGGGACAGAAACCAATCAGCCCCAGCATTTT,CASSGGTETNQPQHF
TRBJ2-3,-,-,TRBV29-1,TGCAGCGTTGAGGGACCAAGAGGGACAGATACGCAGTATTTT,CSVEGPRGTDTQYF
TRBJ2-7,-,-,TRBV27,TGTGCCAGCAGTTTATTGTGGGGCAATAACTACGAGCAGTACTTC,CASSLLWGNNYEQYF